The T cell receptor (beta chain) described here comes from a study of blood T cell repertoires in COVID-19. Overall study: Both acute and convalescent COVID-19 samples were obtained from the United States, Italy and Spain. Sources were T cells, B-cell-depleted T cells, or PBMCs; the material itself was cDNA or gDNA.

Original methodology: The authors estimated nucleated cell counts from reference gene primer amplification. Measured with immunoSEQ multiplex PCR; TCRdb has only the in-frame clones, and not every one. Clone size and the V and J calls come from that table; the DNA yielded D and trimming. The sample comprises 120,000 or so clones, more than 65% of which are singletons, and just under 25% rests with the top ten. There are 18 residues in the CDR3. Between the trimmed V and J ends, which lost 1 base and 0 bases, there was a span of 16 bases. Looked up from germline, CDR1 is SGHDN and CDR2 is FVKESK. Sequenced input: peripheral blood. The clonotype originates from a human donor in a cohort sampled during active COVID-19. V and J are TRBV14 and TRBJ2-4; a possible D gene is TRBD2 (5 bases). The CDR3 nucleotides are TGTGCCAGCAGCCAAGGAGAAAATTGGAGGCGAGCCAAAAACATTCAGTACTTC. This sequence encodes CASSQGENWRRAKNIQYF.